Each of the 3 T cell receptor beta chains below was sequenced from the same sample in a study of blood T cells in healthy people across ages. Alongside a J-beta primer mix, a sample-barcoded 5' primer served in a second PCR lasting 7 to 11 cycles. TCRdb reprocessed the 5' RACE reads via MiXCR and lists one record per CDR3 protein. The repertoire holds roughly 550,000 distinct CDR3 sequences, with 24% as singletons. Separately, the same data were catalogued under a study of T cells of mothers and their children.

Material for sequencing was blood. The receptors come from a boy aged 5-17 years in good health.

The V and J genes are TRBV30 and TRBJ2-5, with D uncertain. This CDR3 comprises 13 residues. The V and J ends lost 3 bases and 5 bases respectively, with 13 bases between them. CDR1 GTSNPN and CDR2 SVGIG come from the germline V gene (reference sequence). The CDR3: CAWSPDGWETQYF. The CDR3 bases are TGTGCCTGGAGCCCGGACGGGTGGGAGACCCAGTACTTC. Looking up the rest from reference TRBV30 and TRBJ2-5 gives the full variable domain: SQTIHQWPATLVQPVGSPLSLECTVEGTSNPNLYWYRQAAGRGLQLLFYSVGIGQISSEVPQNLSASRPQDRQFILSSKKLLLSDSGFYLCAWSPDGWETQYFGPGTRLLVL.

The V gene is TRBV4-3, the J gene TRBJ2-7; 8 nucleotides line up with TRBD2. This CDR3 region has 14 residues. Germline assignment: CDR1 LGHNA and CDR2 YSLEER. J lost 2 bases, V lost 4 bases, and 4 bases had no gene match. CDR3 DNA: TGCGCCAGCAGCCGGGACGGGGGGGCCTACGAGCAGTACTTC. This gives the protein CASSRDGGAYEQYF.

J is TRBJ2-5 and V is TRBV27; unclear D gene. The DNA end favors TRBJ2-7, so the J call may be wrong. The germline gives CDR1 MNHEY, CDR2 SMNVEV (reference sequence). The CDR3 is made up of 15 amino acids. The CDR3 DNA reads as TGTGCCAGCAGCCCTCCTGTCGGTTTGGGAAACGAGCAGTACTTC. It translates to CASSPPVGLGNEQYF.